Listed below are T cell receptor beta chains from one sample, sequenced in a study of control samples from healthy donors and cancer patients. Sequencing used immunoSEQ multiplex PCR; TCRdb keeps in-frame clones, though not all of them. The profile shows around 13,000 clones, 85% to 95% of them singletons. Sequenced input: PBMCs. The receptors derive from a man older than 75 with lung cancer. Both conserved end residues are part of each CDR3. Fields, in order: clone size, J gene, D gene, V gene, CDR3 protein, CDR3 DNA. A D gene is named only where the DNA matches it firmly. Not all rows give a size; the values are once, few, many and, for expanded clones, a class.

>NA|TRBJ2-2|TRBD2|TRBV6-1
CASSVTSAGRETGELFF
TGTGCCAGCAGTGTGACTAGCGCGGGCCGGGAAACCGGGGAGCTGTTTTTT
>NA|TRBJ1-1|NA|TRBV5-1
CASSPSANTEAFF
TGCGCCAGCAGCCCAAGTGCGAACACTGAAGCTTTCTTT
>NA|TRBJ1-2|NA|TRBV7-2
CASSTPGDYGYTF
TGTGCCAGCAGCACCCCAGGCGACTATGGCTACACCTTC
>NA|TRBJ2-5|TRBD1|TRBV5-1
CASSPMTGLGETQYF
TGCGCCAGCAGCCCCATGACAGGGCTGGGGGAGACCCAGTACTTC
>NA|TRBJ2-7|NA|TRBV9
CASSVGGAANEQYF
TGTGCCAGCAGCGTAGGAGGGGCCGCAAACGAGCAGTACTTC
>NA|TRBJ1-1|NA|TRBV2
CASTGAALMNTEAFF
TGTGCCAGCACTGGCGCAGCCCTCATGAACACTGAAGCTTTCTTT
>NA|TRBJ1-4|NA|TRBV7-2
CASSPQIREDEKLFF
TGTGCCAGCAGCCCCCAGATCAGGGAAGATGAAAAACTGTTTTTT
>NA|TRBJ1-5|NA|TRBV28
CALGGWSNQPQHF
TGTGCCCTCGGGGGGTGGAGCAATCAGCCCCAGCATTTT
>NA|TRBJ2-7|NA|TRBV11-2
CASDPQGSYEQYF
TGTGCCAGCGACCCTCAGGGGTCCTACGAGCAGTACTTC
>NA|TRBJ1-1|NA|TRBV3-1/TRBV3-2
CASSQAPDSFNTEAFF
TGTGCCAGCAGCCAAGCCCCCGACAGCTTTAACACTGAAGCTTTCTTT
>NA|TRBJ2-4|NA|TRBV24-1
CATSDTRGSNNIQYF
TGTGCCACCAGTGATACCAGGGGTTCGAACAACATTCAGTACTTC
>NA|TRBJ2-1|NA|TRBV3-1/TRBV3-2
CASSQERGTTYNEQFF
TGTGCCAGCAGCCAAGAAAGGGGGACGACCTACAATGAGCAGTTCTTC
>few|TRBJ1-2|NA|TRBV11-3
CASSLNQGSYGYTF
TGTGCCAGCAGCTTAAACCAGGGGTCATATGGCTACACCTTC
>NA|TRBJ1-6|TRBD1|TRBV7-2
CASSYGQGNNSPLHF
TGTGCCAGCAGCTACGGACAGGGGAATAATTCACCCCTCCACTTT
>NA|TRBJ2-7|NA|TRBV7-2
CASSSYYTGVAKEQYF
TGTGCCAGCAGCTCATATTACACCGGGGTAGCTAAAGAGCAGTACTTC
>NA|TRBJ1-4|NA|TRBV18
CASSPSGGNEKLFF
TGTGCCAGCTCACCCAGCGGGGGCAATGAAAAACTGTTTTTT
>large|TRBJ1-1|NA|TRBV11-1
CASSWGAMGTEAFF
TGTGCCAGCAGCTGGGGGGCTATGGGCACTGAAGCTTTCTTT
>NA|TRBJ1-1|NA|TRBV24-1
CATRGPGAGDTEAFF
TGTGCCACCAGGGGGCCAGGGGCGGGGGACACTGAAGCTTTCTTT
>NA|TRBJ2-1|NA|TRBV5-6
CASSLTGNVGYNEQFF
TGTGCCAGCAGCTTGACGGGGAACGTTGGTTACAATGAGCAGTTCTTC
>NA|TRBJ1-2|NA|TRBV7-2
CASSLARAVPGYTF
TGTGCCAGCAGCTTAGCGCGGGCAGTACCGGGCTACACCTTC
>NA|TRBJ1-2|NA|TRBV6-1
CASSDWDTNYGYTF
TGTGCCAGCAGTGATTGGGACACCAACTATGGCTACACCTTC
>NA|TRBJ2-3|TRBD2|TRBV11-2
CASSIRTSGGTDTQYF
TGTGCCAGCAGCATCCGGACTAGCGGGGGCACAGATACGCAGTATTTT
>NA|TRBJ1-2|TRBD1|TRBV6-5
CASSYQQGTFYGYTF
TGTGCCAGCAGTTACCAACAGGGGACCTTCTATGGCTACACCTTC
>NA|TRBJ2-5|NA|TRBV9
CASSAGWGNIFQETQYF
TGTGCCAGCAGCGCCGGCTGGGGGAACATTTTCCAAGAGACCCAGTACTTC
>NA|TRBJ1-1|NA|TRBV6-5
CASRAGGSLNTEAFF
TGTGCCAGCAGGGCGGGTGGATCCCTGAACACTGAAGCTTTCTTT
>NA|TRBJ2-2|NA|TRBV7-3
CASSPRVGNTGELFF
TGTGCCAGCAGCCCCAGGGTCGGGAACACCGGGGAGCTGTTTTTT